These 30 T cell receptor beta chains were sequenced from one sample in a study of T cells in localized non-small cell lung cancer. Libraries were prepared by immunoSEQ multiplex PCR; TCRdb keeps only in-frame clonotypes and omits some of them. The sample holds around 45,000 clones, approximately 90% seen once. The material sequenced was PBMCs, taken before any cancer treatment. These receptors were collected from a man aged 35 to 70 with stage II lung adenocarcinoma.

The rearrangement uses TRBV6-5 and TRBJ2-3, with 9 nucleotides matching TRBD2. This CDR3 comprises 16 residues. Germline CDR1 MNHEY, CDR2 SVGAGI. Losses at the gene ends were 0 bases for V and 6 bases for J; bases not matched to a gene: 7. The CDR3 DNA is TGTGCCAGCAGTTACTCGACTAGCGGATGGACGGATACGCAGTATTTT. This encodes CASSYSTSGWTDTQYF.

The chain has TRBV21-1 and TRBJ2-5; TRBD2, the table's D call, was not compared with the DNA. TRBV21-1 is a pseudogene segment. This CDR3 contains 14 residues. In nucleotides, the CDR3 is TGTGCCAGCAGCAAAGGAGGTCAGCAAGAGACCCAGTACTTC. Protein product: CASSKGGQQETQYF.

CDR3 loop: CASSLRVNTEAFF. CDR3 nucleotide sequence: TGTGCCAGCAGCTTAAGAGTTAACACTGAAGCTTTCTTT. V is TRBV11-3 and J is TRBJ1-1; D remains unclear. This CDR3 has 13 amino acids. Trimming stripped 2 bases from V and 2 bases from J, with 6 bases between. Germline-derived CDR1 and CDR2 are SGHNT and YENEEA.

The chain couples TRBV5-6 to TRBJ2-1; a weak D match, TRBD1 (5 bases). Trimming removed 4 bases from V and 8 bases from J, with 25 bases in between. Germline V gene lookup returns CDR1 SGHDT and CDR2 YYEEEE. This CDR3 contains 17 residues. CDR3 in amino acids: CASSLFFPLRESDEQFF. As DNA, the CDR3 is TGTGCCAGCAGCCTCTTCTTCCCCCTCAGGGAAAGCGATGAGCAGTTCTTC.

V gene TRBV15 combines with J gene TRBJ1-4; D is possibly TRBD1 (5 bases). The CDR3 sequence is 15 residues long. Trimming cost V 2 bases and J 3 bases, with 10 bases left between them. Germline V gene sequence: CDR1 LNHNV, CDR2 YYDKDF (reference sequence). The CDR3 protein is CATSRLPTANEKLFF. Written as DNA, the CDR3 is TGTGCCACCAGCAGATTACCGACAGCTAATGAAAAACTGTTTTTT.

The J gene is TRBJ2-1, the V gene TRBV19, with TRBD2 as a possible D gene (6 bases). Germline V gene data show CDR1 as LNHDA and CDR2 as SQIVND (reference sequence). The ends were cut back, 11 bases at V and 2 bases at J, with 13 bases in the middle. The CDR3 is made up of 13 amino acids. The CDR3: CAYGTPPYNEQFF. In DNA form, the CDR3 reads TGTGCCTACGGGACTCCCCCCTACAATGAGCAGTTCTTC. Complete variable domain (other parts from reference TRBV19 and TRBJ2-1): DGGITQSPKYLFRKEGQNVTLSCEQNLNHDAMYWYRQDPGQGLRLIYYSQIVNDFQKGDIAEGYSVSREKKESFPLTVTSAQKNPTAFYLCAYGTPPYNEQFFGPGTRLTVL.

The V gene is TRBV9, the J gene TRBJ1-4; no firm D call. The V gene lost 3 bases and the J gene lost 8 bases, with 14 bases spanning the gap. CDR1 and CDR2 (germline): SGDLS, YYNGEE. The length of the CDR3 is 14 residues. In DNA form, the CDR3 reads TGTGCCAGCAGCGCGGGAGTTTCACCGGAAAAACTGTTTTTT. Translated, it gives CASSAGVSPEKLFF.

The V gene is TRBV19, the J gene TRBJ1-5; D gene unclear. The CDR3 runs 17 residues. Looked up from germline, CDR1 is LNHDA and CDR2 is SQIVND (reference sequence). V lost 7 bases and J lost 2, with 21 bases in between. Here the CDR3 reads CASTPLRVGNGNQPQHF. CDR3 nucleotides: TGTGCCAGTACCCCGTTAAGGGTAGGTAATGGCAATCAGCCCCAGCATTTT.

CDR3 coding DNA: TGTGCCAGCAGCCCTACAGGGTACACTGAAGCTTTCTTT. It encodes CASSPTGYTEAFF. The chain employs TRBV5-5 and TRBJ1-1; the D gene is possibly TRBD1 (6 bases). CDR1 is SGHKS and CDR2 is YYEKEE in the germline V gene (reference sequence). V was shortened by 4 bases and J by 3 bases, with 10 bases between the two germline ends. The CDR3 runs to 13 residues. Variable domain in full (rest from reference TRBV5-5 and TRBJ1-1): DAGVTQSPTHLIKTRGQQVTLRCSPISGHKSVSWYQQVLGQGPQFIFQYYEKEERGRGNFPDRFSARQFPNYSSELNVNALLLGDSALYLCASSPTGYTEAFFGQGTRLTVV.

The rearrangement uses TRBV6-5 and TRBJ1-2; D may be TRBD1 (6 bases). The germline CDR1 and CDR2 sequences are MNHEY and SVGAGI. The CDR3 extends over 15 amino acids. V gave up 0 bases and J gave up 8 bases, with 16 bases separating them. The CDR3, as DNA: TGTGCCAGCAGTTACTCGGGTCAGGGGCAGGGGGGCTACACCTTC. It encodes CASSYSGQGQGGYTF.

CDR3 in DNA: TGCGCCAGCAGTGAGGCCCATTCACCCCTCCACTTT. Translated, it gives CASSEAHSPLHF. J is TRBJ1-6 and V is TRBV10-2; D ambiguous. The CDR3 sequence is 12 residues long. From germline, CDR1 is WSHSY and CDR2 SAAADI. Trimming removed 2 bases at V and 8 bases at J, with 4 bases between.

A word on this clone: A read error may account for a junction end that differs from germline. The chain carries TRBV7-3 and TRBJ2-1, with TRBD2 matching over 7 bases. This CDR3 region has 12 residues. Per the germline V gene, CDR1 is SGHTA and CDR2 is FQGTGA. Here the CDR3 reads CASSPSGAEQFF. The DNA of the CDR3 is TGCGCCAGCAGCCCCAGCGGGGCTGAGCAGTTCTTC.

The V call is TRBV9, the J call TRBJ2-1; no reliable D call. Trimming removed 4 bases from V and 4 bases from J, with 21 bases in between. The germline V gene has CDR1 SGDLS and CDR2 YYNGEE. The CDR3 is 17 amino acids. The chain's CDR3 is CASSQSGVSTRYNEQFF. The CDR3 bases are TGTGCCAGCAGCCAAAGTGGGGTCTCGACTCGGTACAATGAGCAGTTCTTC.

V and J are TRBV6-6 and TRBJ1-6; no reliable D call. Per germline, CDR1 MNHNY and CDR2 SVGAGI (reference sequence). CDR3 length: 13 residues. Between the trimmed V and J ends, which lost 1 base and 7 bases, there was a span of 5 bases. The CDR3 DNA sequence: TGTGCCAGCAGTTACTACCGGAATTCACCCCTCCACTTT. It codes for CASSYYRNSPLHF.

The chain recombines TRBV4-1 with TRBJ1-4; tentative D call: TRBD1 (5 bases). Per germline, CDR1 MGHRA and CDR2 YSYEKL. The CDR3 is made up of 14 amino acids. V was cut by 0 bases and J by 4 bases, with 6 bases left in between. CDR3 nucleotides: TGCGCCAGCAGCCAAGAACAGGTTAATGAAAAACTGTTTTTT. It specifies CASSQEQVNEKLFF.

The chain recombines TRBV18 with TRBJ1-1; D not resolved. The V gene lost 3 bases and the J gene lost 1 base, with 6 bases spanning the gap. The CDR3 length is 13 residues. CDR1 is KGHSH and CDR2 is LQKENI in the germline V gene. CDR3 residues: CASSPGTNTEAFF. CDR3 DNA: TGTGCCAGCTCACCCGGAACGAACACTGAAGCTTTCTTT.

J is TRBJ2-3 and V is TRBV7-2, with 11 bases identical to TRBD2. This CDR3 comprises 16 residues. Losses at the gene ends were 6 bases for V and 2 bases for J; bases not matched to a gene: 7. Per the germline V gene, CDR1 is SGHTA and CDR2 is FQGNSA. CDR3 protein: CASSAGTSGDTDTQYF. CDR3 DNA sequence: TGTGCCAGCAGTGCCGGGACTAGCGGAGACACAGATACGCAGTATTTT.

The gene calls are TRBV28 and TRBJ2-5, with D possibly being TRBD1 or TRBD2 (6 bases each). This CDR3 region has 15 residues. Germline V CDR1 and CDR2: MDHEN, SYDVKM. Trimming removed 5 bases from V and 4 bases from J, with 17 bases in between. CDR3 nucleotide sequence: TGTGCCAGCAGTGTCAGGACAGCCGGGAGAGAGACCCAGTACTTC. Its protein product is CASSVRTAGRETQYF.

The chain recombines TRBV7-3 with TRBJ2-7, with D perhaps TRBD2 (5 bases). The CDR3 is 14 residues long. CDR1 and CDR2 from the germline V gene are SGHTA and FQGTGA. Between the trimmed V and J ends, which lost 3 bases and 0 bases, there was a span of 9 bases. CDR3 in amino acids: CASSLTGSSYEQYV. In DNA, the CDR3 is TGTGCCAGCAGCTTGACGGGGAGCTCCTACGAGCAGTACGTC.

This chain joins TRBV7-2 and TRBJ2-6, with unresolved D. Germline V CDR1 and CDR2: SGHTA, FQGNSA. CDR3 length: 16 amino acids. V lost 1 base, J lost 1 base, and 8 bases lay in between. The CDR3 loop is CASSLGSASGANVLTF. CDR3 coding DNA: TGTGCCAGCAGCTTAGGGTCAGCGTCTGGGGCCAACGTCCTGACTTTC.

The chain links TRBV13 to TRBJ2-1; 9 bases are a match to TRBD2. The CDR3 length is 15 residues. V shed 2 bases, J shed 9 bases, and the junction held 8 bases outside the gene matches. Germline CDR1 and CDR2: PRHDT and FYEKMQ (reference sequence). CDR3 loop: CASSLISGGISEQFF. CDR3 nucleotide sequence: TGTGCCAGCAGCTTAATTAGCGGGGGAATCAGTGAGCAGTTCTTC.

The chain is built from TRBV7-7 and TRBJ2-3; D could derive from TRBD1 or TRBD2 (7 bases each). Germline loops: CDR1 SSHAT, CDR2 FNYEAQ (reference sequence). The V end was cut by 1 base, the J end by 9 bases, with 11 bases between. The CDR3 has 13 amino acids. CDR3 amino acids: CASSLGEGATQYF. CDR3 in DNA: TGTGCCAGCAGCTTAGGGGAGGGGGCCACGCAGTATTTT.

The chain joins TRBV6-1 to TRBJ2-7; D unresolved. The CDR3 spans 11 residues. V lost 6 bases and J lost 3, with 6 bases in between. Germline assignment: CDR1 MNHNS and CDR2 SASEGT. CDR3 sequence: CASRAYYEQYV. CDR3 nucleotide sequence: TGTGCCAGCAGAGCATACTACGAGCAGTACGTC.

V is TRBV2 and J is TRBJ1-4; 7 positions match TRBD1. The CDR3 extends over 13 amino acids. The J segment lost 7 bases and the V segment lost 6 bases, leaving 5 bases of the junction unmatched. CDR1 and CDR2 from the germline V gene are SNHLY and FYNNEI. DNA for the CDR3: TGTGCCAGCAGCCCGACAGGGACTGAAAAACTGTTTTTT. It encodes CASSPTGTEKLFF. Drawing the rest from reference TRBV2 and TRBJ1-4, the complete variable domain is EPEVTQTPSHQVTQMGQEVILRCVPISNHLYFYWYRQILGQKVEFLVSFYNNEISEKSEIFDDQFSVERPDGSNFTLKIRSTKLEDSAMYFCASSPTGTEKLFFGSGTQLSVL.

The rearrangement uses TRBV5-4 and TRBJ2-7; TRBD1 matches at 10 bases. Germline CDR1 reads SGHNT; CDR2 reads YYREEE (reference sequence). The trim removed 3 bases at V and 4 bases at J, leaving 4 bases unmatched. This CDR3 has 14 residues. The CDR3 loop reads CASSWDRGGYEQYF. The CDR3 coding sequence is TGTGCCAGCAGCTGGGACAGGGGCGGTTACGAGCAGTACTTC.

This chain connects TRBV29-1 to TRBJ2-2; no reliable D call. V was shortened by 5 bases and J by 5 bases, with 18 bases between the two germline ends. The CDR3 has 15 residues. CDR1 SQVTM and CDR2 ANQGSEA come from the germline V gene. The chain's CDR3 is CSVSQTFSGTGELFF. The DNA for the CDR3 is TGCAGCGTTTCCCAGACATTCTCAGGAACCGGGGAGCTGTTTTTT.

This chain uses TRBV5-1 with TRBJ1-1; the D gene is possibly TRBD1 (5 bases). CDR1 and CDR2 (germline): SGHRS, YFSETQ. The CDR3 spans 11 residues. V gave up 4 bases and J gave up 5 bases, with 6 bases separating them. The CDR3 nucleotides are TGCGCCAGCAGCGAGGGGACTGAAGCTTTCTTT. It translates to CASSEGTEAFF.

To note about this clone: Other DNA sequences in this specimen translate into the identical CDR3. The rearrangement joins TRBV7-3 to TRBJ2-1; maybe TRBD2 (6 bases). Germline CDR1 SGHTA, CDR2 FQGTGA. This CDR3 region has 14 residues. With 0 bases removed from V and 3 bases from J, the gap between germline ends came to 6 bases. CDR3 coding DNA: TGTGCCAGCAGCTTAACGGAGGGCTACAATGAGCAGTTCTTC. Its translation is CASSLTEGYNEQFF.

V gene TRBV10-2 combines with J gene TRBJ2-1; D is unresolved. Per the germline V gene, CDR1 is WSHSY and CDR2 is SAAADI. V shed 11 bases and J shed 3 bases, with 11 bases lying between them. CDR3 length: 12 residues. The CDR3 nucleotides read TGCGCCTCCTCGGAGCTCTACAATGAGCAGTTCTTC. Its translation: CASSELYNEQFF.

The genes are TRBV7-8 and TRBJ2-1; 8 bases align to TRBD2. The V gene's germline CDR1 is SGHVS and CDR2 FQNEAQ. V lost 4 bases and J lost 8; bases outside the gene matches: 22. The CDR3 length is 19 residues. CDR3 sequence: CASSYRVPGGHGEYYEQFF. The CDR3 DNA follows: TGTGCCAGCAGCTATAGGGTCCCGGGGGGGCACGGGGAGTACTATGAGCAGTTCTTC.